The subject of this entry is one T cell receptor (beta chain). Its antigen is as yet unknown. The data stem from a study of CD8+ T cells in alopecia areata. Turning to the study itself: The study gave treated patients oral tofacitinib at 5 to 10 mg twice daily.

Documented treatment: oral pan-JAK inhibitor, 5-10 mg twice daily. Study-level points and caveats: Under tofacitinib, numerous expanded lesional clonotypes remained detectable in scalp and blood. For patients receiving tofacitinib, scalp clonality and expanded CD8+ clones among the top 100 significantly decreased.

TCR sequencing used cDNA made by reverse transcription of extracted RNA. Data came from immunoSEQ multiplex PCR; TCRdb stores just in-frame clones and leaves some out. This table holds 150,000 to 200,000 clones, 60% to 75% found once. The CDR3 totals 15 residues. Looked up from germline, CDR1 is MNHEY and CDR2 is SVGAGI. With 6 bases clipped from V and 4 bases from J, the junction kept 7 bases outside the gene matches. V usage is TRBV6-5 and J usage is TRBJ1-4, with 8 nucleotides matching TRBD1. This specimen was CD4+ T cells sorted from blood, taken at week 24, from a patient treated with tofacitinib. This clonotype was sampled from a human donor with alopecia areata. The CDR3 loop reads CASRRNRGVNEKLFF. CDR3 bases: TGTGCCAGCAGGAGAAACAGGGGGGTTAATGAAAAACTGTTTTTT.